These 20 T cell receptor beta chains originate from one sample sequenced in a study of shared clonotypes between healthy human individuals (dated by TCRdb to 2019 to 2021). The protocol used for the library was the immunoSEQ multiplex PCR assay. Not all clones reach the TCRdb copy of this immuneACCESS table, which keeps in-frame sequences only. Checked studies attribute under half of the gap to unresolved V genes and leave the rest unexplained. Within this sample are about 510,000 clones, with more than 65% of them counted one time only. About an eighth of the sample is held by the ten biggest clonotypes. Sequenced sample: PBMCs. The origin of the receptors is a woman aged 35 to 49 in good health. Some clones in this sample may be carry-over from other donors' samples.

The chain carries TRBV29-1 and TRBJ2-1; perhaps TRBD2 as D (5 bases). The V gene lost 4 bases and the J gene lost 8 bases, with 9 bases spanning the gap. Germline loops: CDR1 SQVTM, CDR2 ANQGSEA. The CDR3 extends over 11 amino acids. The chain's CDR3 is CSVGVGDEQFF. The CDR3 DNA reads TGCAGCGTTGGGGTGGGAGATGAGCAGTTCTTC.

This clone appeared once. This chain links TRBV6-5 with TRBJ2-7; 8 positions match TRBD1. V was pared by 0 bases and J by 5 bases, with 6 bases of the junction left unmatched. The CDR3 runs 15 residues. Germline V gene sequence: CDR1 MNHEY, CDR2 SVGAGI. The CDR3 DNA reads TGTGCCAGCAGTTACTCTTGGCAGGGGGCCGACGAGCAGTACTTC. Protein product: CASSYSWQGADEQYF.

CDR3 DNA sequence: TGCGCCAGCAGCCATCTAGCGGGACCCTTCTACAATGAGCAGTTCTTC. Its protein is CASSHLAGPFYNEQFF. The V call is TRBV4-1, the J call TRBJ2-1; 9 positions match TRBD2. Germline trimming cut 3 bases from V and 3 bases from J; bases unmatched to any gene: 6. This CDR3 is built from 16 residues. Germline lookup yields CDR1 MGHRA and CDR2 YSYEKL.

V usage is TRBV7-9 and J usage is TRBJ2-7; D is undetermined. The germline V gene has CDR1 SEHNR and CDR2 FQNEAQ (reference sequence). The CDR3 consists of 14 residues. V lost 3 bases and J lost 2, with 11 bases in between. CDR3 nucleotides: TGTGCCAGCAGCTTCCACGGACGGACCTACGAGCAGTACTTC. Protein: CASSFHGRTYEQYF.

The genes are TRBV4-3 and TRBJ1-1; the D is unclear. The length of the CDR3 is 15 residues. Germline CDR1 and CDR2: LGHNA and YSLEER. V was shortened by 0 bases and J by 1 base, with 9 bases between the two germline ends. The CDR3 reads CASSQDPGQNTEAFF. The CDR3 nucleotides are TGCGCCAGCAGCCAAGATCCGGGCCAGAACACTGAAGCTTTCTTT.

This clone was counted at least ten times. This chain links TRBV28 with TRBJ1-1; TRBD1 is a possible D gene (5 bases). V lost 6 bases and J lost 1, with 9 bases in between. CDR3 length: 13 amino acids. CDR1 is MDHEN, CDR2 SYDVKM, per germline. CDR3 sequence: CASRGRSNTEAFF. CDR3 nucleotides: TGTGCCAGCAGGGGACGGTCGAACACTGAAGCTTTCTTT. Full variable domain (remainder filled in from reference TRBV28 and TRBJ1-1): DVKVTQSSRYLVKRTGEKVFLECVQDMDHENMFWYRQDPGLGLRLIYFSYDVKMKEKGDIPEGYSVSREKKERFSLILESASTNQTSMYLCASRGRSNTEAFFGQGTRLTVV.

The genes are TRBV6-5 and TRBJ2-7; 8 bases match TRBD2. The CDR3 has 14 amino acids. The V gene's germline CDR1 is MNHEY and CDR2 SVGAGI. The junction had 5 bases not matched to a gene; V was cut back by 4 bases and J by 3 bases. The CDR3 coding sequence is TGTGCCAGCAGTTTGACCAGCGGGAGCTACGAGCAGTACTTC. Protein: CASSLTSGSYEQYF.

The chain combines TRBV6-1 with TRBJ2-1; 8 nucleotides agree with TRBD1. The CDR3 runs to 16 residues. Losses at the gene ends were 1 base for V and 8 bases for J; bases not matched to a gene: 10. Germline CDR1 MNHNS, CDR2 SASEGT. The CDR3: CASSEVVPGGTDEQFF. The DNA of the CDR3 is TGTGCCAGCAGTGAAGTGGTCCCAGGGGGCACAGATGAGCAGTTCTTC.

The chain carries TRBV5-5 and TRBJ1-4; D gene uncertain. The CDR3 extends over 16 amino acids. Germline loops: CDR1 SGHKS, CDR2 YYEKEE (reference sequence). Trimming left V 0 bases short and J 0 bases short, with 9 bases between. This chain's CDR3 is CASSLVPVSTNEKLFF. CDR3 DNA: TGTGCCAGCAGCTTGGTCCCGGTATCAACTAATGAAAAACTGTTTTTT.

The V call is TRBV7-2, the J call TRBJ2-3; D call uncertain. In germline, CDR1 is SGHTA, CDR2 FQGNSA. The V gene lost 5 bases and the J gene lost 4 bases, with 10 bases spanning the gap. CDR3 length: 13 amino acids. DNA of the CDR3: TGTGCCAGCAGCCCTTCTCGGTCAGATACGCAGTATTTT. Encoded protein: CASSPSRSDTQYF.

The rearrangement links TRBV6-1 to TRBJ2-3; D perhaps matches TRBD2 (5 bases). Trimming left V 1 base short and J 4 bases short, with 15 bases between. Germline V gene data show CDR1 as MNHNS and CDR2 as SASEGT. This CDR3 contains 16 residues. CDR3 sequence reads: CASSEVGGGVADTQYF. CDR3 bases: TGTGCCAGCAGTGAAGTAGGAGGAGGTGTCGCAGATACGCAGTATTTT.

The genes are TRBV18 and TRBJ2-3; no clear D gene. CDR3 length: 16 amino acids. Germline-derived CDR1 and CDR2 are KGHSH and LQKENI. V was trimmed by 6 bases and J by 2 bases, leaving 18 bases between them. CDR3 residues: CASSELVGKVTDTQYF. CDR3 bases: TGTGCCAGCTCCGAACTCGTGGGAAAGGTCACAGATACGCAGTATTTT.

The chain carries TRBV28 and TRBJ2-1; TRBD2 aligns across 8 bases. CDR1 and CDR2 from the germline V gene are MDHEN and SYDVKM. The V segment lost 2 bases and the J segment 6 bases; nucleotides outside the gene matches: 12. The CDR3 is 17 residues long. In DNA, the CDR3 is TGTGCCAGCAGTTTAGAAGTATTGGGACTAGGGTTCAATGAGCAGTTCTTC. Translation gives CASSLEVLGLGFNEQFF.

In its sample, this clone was seen once. The rearrangement joins TRBV11-2 to TRBJ2-2; a possible D gene is TRBD1 (6 bases). Germline V gives CDR1 SGHAT, CDR2 FQNNGV. Trimming cost V 8 bases and J 5 bases, with 12 bases left between them. This CDR3 region has 13 residues. In DNA, the CDR3 is TGTGCCAGCTACAGGGTTAAAACCGGGGAGCTGTTTTTT. This translates into CASYRVKTGELFF.

The chain has TRBV19 and TRBJ2-7; the match to TRBD1 covers 8 bases. V lost 0 bases and J lost 5; bases outside the gene matches: 3. Germline CDR1 is LNHDA and CDR2 is SQIVND (reference sequence). This CDR3 contains 14 residues. CDR3 bases: TGTGCCAGTAGTATAGAGGGACAGGCCAACGAGCAGTACTTC. It codes for CASSIEGQANEQYF.

V and J are TRBV11-3 and TRBJ2-7; 8 positions agree with TRBD2. The CDR3 totals 13 residues. Germline lookup yields CDR1 SGHNT and CDR2 YENEEA. With V trimmed by 5 bases and J by 6 bases, 6 bases remained unmatched. The chain's CDR3 is CASSDGTRSEQYF. CDR3 sequence (DNA): TGTGCCAGCAGCGACGGGACTAGGAGCGAGCAGTACTTC.

A few counts support this clone. V is TRBV5-1 and J is TRBJ2-1; 9 nucleotides line up with TRBD2. The V gene's germline CDR1 is SGHRS and CDR2 YFSETQ. Unmatched junction bases numbered 6, after V lost 0 bases and J lost 14 bases. CDR3 size: 13 residues. The DNA of the CDR3 is TGCGCCAGCAGCTTGGAGGCTAGCGGGATTAAGTTCTTC. It specifies CASSLEASGIKFF.

The rearrangement links TRBV6-1 to TRBJ2-1; 9 bases align to TRBD2. CDR1 MNHNS and CDR2 SASEGT come from the germline V gene. This CDR3 has 15 amino acids. With V trimmed by 5 bases and J by 1 base, 3 bases remained unmatched. The CDR3 coding sequence is TGTGCCAGCAGTAACCTAGCGGGATCCTACAATGAGCAGTTCTTC. Protein product: CASSNLAGSYNEQFF.

The J gene is TRBJ1-5, the V gene TRBV19, with D tentatively TRBD1 (6 bases). Germline V lookup: CDR1 LNHDA, CDR2 SQIVND (reference sequence). V was clipped by 5 bases and J by 6 bases, with 14 bases between them. The CDR3 is made up of 14 amino acids. The CDR3 protein is CASSLRQGRQPQHF. CDR3 nucleotides: TGTGCCAGTAGTCTTAGGCAGGGGCGTCAGCCCCAGCATTTT.

V gene TRBV9 combines with J gene TRBJ2-1; D gene uncertain. The CDR3 totals 15 residues. Germline assignment: CDR1 SGDLS and CDR2 YYNGEE. Trimming stripped 6 bases from V and 0 bases from J, with 13 bases between. In DNA form, the CDR3 reads TGTGCCAGCACCCCCCGCGTCGGCTCCTACAATGAGCAGTTCTTC. Amino acids: CASTPRVGSYNEQFF.